This T cell receptor (beta chain) was sequenced during a study of graft-versus-host responses after intestinal transplantation. Overall study context: Tacrolimus and steroids were given for around 3 years to all recipients after anti-thymocyte globulin induction.

CDR3 length equals 14 residues. CDR1 and CDR2 (germline): SGHKS, YYEKEE (reference sequence). Trimming removed 4 bases from V and 2 bases from J, with 11 bases in between. Regarding the study as a whole: The authors found GvH clones in recipient marrow, some appearing first in ileum or blood.

This clone was observed a few times. Sequenced by immunoSEQ multiplex PCR; TCRdb stores in-frame clones only, minus some. The table includes roughly 13,000 clones, roughly a third detected once. The J gene is TRBJ2-3, the V gene TRBV5-5; the D is unclear. This receptor was identified in a human patient who received an intestinal transplant. Specimen: alloreactive CD4+ T cells from a mixed lymphocyte reaction culture, collected before intestinal transplant. Subset of the sample: CFSE-low proliferating T cells sorted from roughly 6-day pre-transplant mixed lymphocyte reaction (GvH or HvG direction). The chain's CDR3 is CASSPWASTDTQYF. CDR3 nucleotides: TGTGCCAGCAGCCCCTGGGCGTCCACAGATACGCAGTATTTT.